The 29 T cell receptor beta chains given below trace back to one sample, sequenced in a study of graft-versus-host responses after intestinal transplantation. Researchers processed graft tissue to release intraepithelial and lamina propria lymphocytes. The protocol was immunoSEQ multiplex PCR, while the TCRdb copy is restricted to in-frame clones and leaves out a portion. Altogether tens of thousands of clones are present, around 76% being singletons, with the ten largest covering 3% to 3.5%. The material sequenced was ileum tissue, taken 12 days after intestinal transplant. These TCRs come from a human patient who received an intestinal transplant, so some T cells may come from the graft donor.

The rearrangement uses TRBV21-1 and TRBJ2-1; TRBD2 is the table's D call and was not checked against the DNA. TRBV21-1 has pseudogene status. The CDR3 spans 12 residues. CDR3 protein: CASSNPSYEQFF. DNA for the CDR3: TGTGCCAGCAGCAATCCTAGTTACGAGCAGTTCTTC.

The gene calls are TRBV29-1 and TRBJ2-1; TRBD2 matches 10 bases. After removal of 1 base from V and 6 bases from J, the junction contained 9 bases not matched to a gene. Germline values: CDR1 SQVTM, CDR2 ANQGSEA. The CDR3 loop spans 16 amino acids. The CDR3 here is CSVEGLSGGAGNEQFF. The CDR3 nucleotides are TGCAGCGTTGAAGGGCTAAGCGGGGGGGCGGGCAATGAGCAGTTCTTC.

This chain connects TRBV5-1 to TRBJ1-2; TRBD1 is a possible D gene (5 bases). V shed 1 base and J shed 8 bases, with 21 bases lying between them. The CDR3 is made up of 16 amino acids. Germline V gives CDR1 SGHRS, CDR2 YFSETQ. The CDR3 here is CASSLQEGTGLRGYTF. The CDR3 nucleotides read TGCGCCAGCAGCTTGCAGGAGGGGACGGGCCTGAGGGGCTACACCTTC.

The chain has TRBV7-9 and TRBJ1-1, with 12 bases matching TRBD1. This CDR3 has 17 residues. V lost 5 bases and J lost 7; bases outside the gene matches: 14. Germline CDR1 is SEHNR and CDR2 is FQNEAQ (reference sequence). The CDR3, as DNA: TGTGCCAGCAGCCCACCGGGACAGGGGGCGGCGGGGAATGAAGCTTTCTTT. It is translated as CASSPPGQGAAGNEAFF.

The table lists this clone with a few counts. This chain joins TRBV27 and TRBJ2-3; 11 bases line up with TRBD2. Per germline, CDR1 MNHEY and CDR2 SMNVEV (reference sequence). V gave up 4 bases and J gave up 8 bases; unmatched junction bases: 14. The CDR3 is 17 residues long. The CDR3 protein is CASSSHLAGGPLATQYF. The CDR3 region has the DNA TGTGCCAGCAGTTCGCATCTAGCGGGGGGACCTCTAGCTACGCAGTATTTT.

The chain carries TRBV7-3 and TRBJ2-5; 7 positions match TRBD1. This CDR3 spans 14 amino acids. Per germline, CDR1 SGHTA and CDR2 FQGTGA. After removal of 5 bases from V and 5 bases from J, the junction contained 8 bases not matched to a gene. For the CDR3, the DNA is TGTGCCAGCAGCCCTGACAGGGACGGGGAGACCCAGTACTTC. Its translation is CASSPDRDGETQYF.

This chain connects TRBV7-8 to TRBJ2-1; perhaps TRBD1 as D (6 bases). Germline values: CDR1 SGHVS, CDR2 FQNEAQ. CDR3 size: 13 residues. The ends were cut back, 4 bases at V and 10 bases at J, with 14 bases in the middle. CDR3 nucleotide sequence: TGTGCCAGCAGCTCGGGACATTCTTACGAGCAGTTCTTC. It specifies CASSSGHSYEQFF.

This chain uses TRBV19 with TRBJ2-1; 8 nucleotides line up with TRBD1. The trim removed 8 bases at V and 7 bases at J, leaving 4 bases unmatched. CDR3 length equals 12 residues. Germline V lookup: CDR1 LNHDA, CDR2 SQIVND (reference sequence). The chain's CDR3 is CASRTGWNEQFF. CDR3 nucleotides: TGTGCCAGTCGGACAGGGTGGAATGAGCAGTTCTTC.

The chain recombines TRBV18 with TRBJ1-5; TRBD1 might be the D (5 bases). V was trimmed by 4 bases and J by 6 bases, leaving 10 bases between them. Germline V lookup: CDR1 KGHSH, CDR2 LQKENI. The CDR3 runs to 13 residues. The CDR3 region has the DNA TGTGCCAGCTCACTCAGGGATAGTCAGCCCCAGCATTTT. This encodes CASSLRDSQPQHF.

CDR3 protein: CASSPGAGANVLTF. DNA of the CDR3: TGTGCCAGCTCTCCGGGGGCTGGGGCCAACGTCCTGACTTTC. The rearrangement uses TRBV18 and TRBJ2-6; D possibly corresponds to TRBD2 (6 bases). Trimming pared 6 bases from V and 2 bases from J, leaving 8 bases between. CDR1 and CDR2 from the germline V gene are KGHSH and LQKENI. The CDR3 runs 14 residues.

This clone is medium-sized in the sample. V is TRBV6-6 and J is TRBJ2-3; a weak D match, TRBD2 (7 bases). The CDR3 covers 15 residues. Between the trimmed V and J ends, which lost 3 bases and 4 bases, there was a span of 14 bases. Per the germline V gene, CDR1 is MNHNY and CDR2 is SVGAGI (reference sequence). The CDR3: CASSYEGGGPDTQYF. As DNA, the CDR3 is TGTGCCAGCAGTTATGAGGGGGGGGGCCCAGATACGCAGTATTTT.

This chain connects TRBV6-6 to TRBJ2-7; D unresolved. Trimming shortened V by 0 bases and J by 10 bases, and 7 bases separated the two germline ends. The CDR3 extends over 11 amino acids. From germline, CDR1 is MNHNY and CDR2 SVGAGI (reference sequence). CDR3 region: CASSYSQRQYF. The CDR3 coding sequence is TGTGCCAGCAGTTACTCCCAGCGACAGTACTTC.

This chain joins TRBV4-1 and TRBJ1-6; no definite D call. The CDR3 extends over 16 amino acids. Germline V lookup: CDR1 MGHRA, CDR2 YSYEKL. The ends were cut back, 1 base at V and 6 bases at J, with 13 bases in the middle. CDR3 loop: CASSQVKGEGNSPLHF. DNA for the CDR3: TGCGCCAGCAGCCAAGTCAAAGGAGAGGGTAATTCACCCCTCCACTTT.

The chain carries TRBV5-1 and TRBJ2-5; TRBD2 might be the D (6 bases). Per germline, CDR1 SGHRS and CDR2 YFSETQ. Deletions cut 2 bases from V and 1 base from J, with 15 bases between. The CDR3 runs to 16 residues. CDR3 amino acids: CASSFSERAPQETQYF. As DNA, the CDR3 is TGCGCCAGCAGCTTTTCGGAGCGGGCCCCCCAAGAGACCCAGTACTTC.

The J gene is TRBJ2-5, the V gene TRBV5-1; weak D call: TRBD1 (6 bases). The V gene lost 0 bases and the J gene lost 4 bases, with 16 bases spanning the gap. This CDR3 region has 16 residues. CDR1 is SGHRS, CDR2 YFSETQ, per germline. The CDR3 sequence: CASSLVEQGERETQYF. For the CDR3, the DNA is TGCGCCAGCAGCTTGGTCGAACAGGGTGAACGAGAGACCCAGTACTTC.

This sequence joins TRBV28 and TRBJ2-5; 9 nucleotides line up with TRBD1. The end of the DNA is better explained by TRBJ2-7, so the J call may be wrong. CDR1 and CDR2 from the germline V gene are MDHEN and SYDVKM. This CDR3 has 16 amino acids. For the CDR3, the DNA is TGTGCCAGCACCAACCCGGCACGGGGACAGGGTTCCGAGCAGTACTTC. It translates to CASTNPARGQGSEQYF.

J is TRBJ2-7 and V is TRBV29-1, with unresolved D. The germline V gene encodes CDR1 SQVTM and CDR2 ANQGSEA. CDR3 length: 12 amino acids. Trimming took off 4 bases at V and 1 base at J, with 8 bases between the two ends. The CDR3: CSVGPASYEQYF. In DNA, the CDR3 is TGCAGCGTTGGACCAGCGTCCTACGAGCAGTACTTC.

The chain recombines TRBV19 with TRBJ2-7; 9 nucleotides match TRBD1. Unmatched junction bases numbered 10, after V lost 4 bases and J lost 6 bases. The CDR3 has 15 amino acids. Germline-derived CDR1 and CDR2 are LNHDA and SQIVND (reference sequence). CDR3 coding DNA: TGTGCCAGTAGTAAAACCGGGACAGGGTATGGCGAGCAGTACTTC. Protein: CASSKTGTGYGEQYF.

This sequence joins TRBV7-2 and TRBJ2-3, with TRBD2 identical over 7 bases. With V trimmed by 1 base and J by 7 bases, 14 bases remained unmatched. Germline loops: CDR1 SGHTA, CDR2 FQGNSA. The CDR3 is 17 residues long. In DNA form, the CDR3 reads TGTGCCAGCAGCTTAGTTGTTCCTTGGGACTACGCGAATACGCAGTATTTT. Protein: CASSLVVPWDYANTQYF.

The chain is built from TRBV6-4 and TRBJ2-3; unclear D gene. Trimming took 0 bases from V and 4 from J, leaving 8 bases between them. CDR1 is MRHNA, CDR2 SNTAGT, per germline. CDR3 size: 14 residues. CDR3 residues: CASSDSNAADTQYF. For the CDR3, the DNA is TGTGCCAGCAGTGACTCGAATGCGGCAGATACGCAGTATTTT.

The chain recombines TRBV6-1 with TRBJ1-5; D is unclear. The CDR3 covers 14 residues. Germline CDR1 MNHNS, CDR2 SASEGT. The V gene lost 5 bases and the J gene lost 5 bases, with 13 bases spanning the gap. CDR3 loop: CASSPIERDQPQHF. In DNA, the CDR3 is TGTGCCAGCAGTCCCATCGAGCGAGATCAGCCCCAGCATTTT.

The chain links TRBV6-1 to TRBJ2-3; 11 bases line up with TRBD1. This CDR3 has 14 residues. From germline, CDR1 is MNHNS and CDR2 SASEGT. J was trimmed by 4 bases and V by 4 bases; bases with no gene match: 1. This chain's CDR3 is CASSGTGGADTQYF. CDR3 in DNA: TGTGCCAGCAGTGGGACAGGGGGCGCAGATACGCAGTATTTT.

The sample holds a few counts of this clone. The chain recombines TRBV11-2 with TRBJ2-5; maybe TRBD1 (6 bases). The CDR3 consists of 15 residues. CDR1 is SGHAT, CDR2 FQNNGV, per germline. Trimming shortened V by 1 base and J by 2 bases, and 11 bases separated the two germline ends. The CDR3 sequence: CASSLGTARQETQYF. CDR3 bases: TGTGCCAGCAGCTTAGGGACAGCGAGGCAAGAGACCCAGTACTTC.

This clone was picked up one time. The V and J genes are TRBV7-2 and TRBJ2-5; D not certain. In germline, CDR1 is SGHTA, CDR2 FQGNSA. V was pared by 5 bases and J by 5 bases, with 6 bases between. This CDR3 is 11 amino acids long. The CDR3 DNA reads TGTGCCAGCAGCCTTGCGGAGACCCAGTACTTC. Protein sequence: CASSLAETQYF. The full variable domain, completed using reference TRBV7-2 and TRBJ2-5, is GAGVSQSPSNKVTEKGKDVELRCDPISGHTALYWYRQSLGQGLEFLIYFQGNSAPDKSGLPSDRFSAERTGGSVSTLTIQRTQQEDSAVYLCASSLAETQYFGPGTRLLVL.

This clone showed up just a few times. The chain couples TRBV5-4 to TRBJ1-1; 9 nucleotides agree with TRBD1. Germline values: CDR1 SGHNT, CDR2 YYREEE (reference sequence). V lost 0 bases and J lost 5; bases outside the gene matches: 5. The CDR3 contains 15 residues. The CDR3, as DNA: TGTGCCAGCAGCTTGGATGGGACAGGGAGGACTGAAGCTTTCTTT. Translated: CASSLDGTGRTEAFF.

The genes are TRBV7-2 and TRBJ1-5, with a tentative D call TRBD1 (6 bases). CDR1 and CDR2 (germline): SGHTA, FQGNSA. The CDR3 totals 15 residues. V was pared by 5 bases and J by 3 bases, with 14 bases between. The CDR3 here is CASSPTGLINQPQHF. Here the CDR3 DNA reads TGTGCCAGCAGCCCGACAGGTCTCATCAATCAGCCCCAGCATTTT.

The CDR3 nucleotides are TGTGCCAGCAGTTTAGTCCAGGGGGCGGTTGAGACCCAGTACTTC. Encoded protein: CASSLVQGAVETQYF. The rearrangement joins TRBV27 to TRBJ2-5; the match to TRBD1 covers 8 bases. The CDR3 runs to 15 residues. V trimming: 2 bases; J trimming: 5 bases; junction bases outside the gene matches: 7. The germline CDR1 and CDR2 sequences are MNHEY and SMNVEV (reference sequence).

The chain has TRBV19 and TRBJ2-7; weak D call: TRBD2 (5 bases). The CDR3 is made up of 13 amino acids. The ends were cut back, 5 bases at V and 3 bases at J, with 11 bases in the middle. Germline CDR1 and CDR2: LNHDA and SQIVND (reference sequence). DNA of the CDR3: TGTGCCAGTAGTGGGATCGGGGACTACGAGCAGTACTTC. It yields the protein CASSGIGDYEQYF.

V and J are TRBV6-1 and TRBJ1-6; the match to TRBD1 covers 10 bases. The CDR3 contains 13 residues. The J segment lost 10 bases and the V segment lost 7 bases, leaving 4 bases of the junction unmatched. Germline-derived CDR1 and CDR2 are MNHNS and SASEGT. CDR3 nucleotides: TGTGCCAGCATGGGGACAGGGGTATCACCCCTCCACTTT. It specifies CASMGTGVSPLHF.